The following is a T cell receptor (beta chain) sequence with its context. This CDR3 is 13 amino acids long. Trimming removed 4 bases at V and 4 bases at J, with 13 bases between. Germline V gene data show CDR1 as SQVTM and CDR2 as ANQGSEA. The data derive from a study of blood T cell repertoires in COVID-19. Study-wide context: T cells, B-cell-depleted T cells, or PBMCs supplied cDNA or gDNA.

The participants were between about 18 and 100 years old and came from about two dozen US areas. Clinical history reported by participants formed the basis on which cohorts were assigned. Generated by immunoSEQ multiplex PCR, the TCRdb table keeps only in-frame clones and is missing some. The sample consists of 200,000 to 300,000 clones, around nine tenths of them appearing once. The receptor comes from a man aged 35-49 years who had recovered from COVID-19. The rearrangement links TRBV29-1 to TRBJ1-2, with D tentatively TRBD1 (5 bases). Sequenced: PBMCs or T cells enriched from blood (not recorded which). This CDR3 is CSVAQGDGYGYTF. In DNA, the CDR3 is TGCAGCGTTGCCCAGGGCGATGGCTATGGCTACACCTTC.